One sample yielded the 24 T cell receptor beta chains listed below, sequenced in a study of T cell responses to AZD1222 COVID-19 vaccine. Assay used: immunoSEQ multiplex PCR; TCRdb lists only in-frame clones, some missing. The table has 150,000 to 200,000 clones, 90% to 95% seen once. The specimen was peripheral blood, collected on day 0 of AZD1222 vaccination. The receptors stem from an adult in good health.

Comment on this clone: A read error may account for a junction end that differs from germline. The chain couples TRBV7-7 to TRBJ2-1, with 11 bases lining up with TRBD1. CDR1 and CDR2 from the germline V gene are SSHAT and FNYEAQ (reference sequence). The CDR3 contains 17 residues. DNA for the CDR3: TGTGCTAGCAGCCCCCTCCTCCGGACAGGGGGCCCGGATGAGCAGTTCTTC. Translating gives CASSPLLRTGGPDEQFF. Complete variable domain (other parts from reference TRBV7-7 and TRBJ2-1): GAGVSQSPRYKVTKRGQDVTLRCDPISSHATLYWYQQALGQGPEFLTYFNYEAQPDKSGLPSDRFSAERPEGSISTLTIQRTEQRDSAMYRCASSPLLRTGGPDEQFFGPGTRLTVL.

This sequence joins TRBV2 and TRBJ1-5, with 12 bases that match TRBD1. Per the germline V gene, CDR1 is SNHLY and CDR2 is FYNNEI. CDR3 size: 13 residues. V was pared by 9 bases and J by 5 bases, with 2 bases of the junction left unmatched. CDR3 protein: CARGTGGDQPQHF. Here the CDR3 DNA reads TGTGCCAGGGGGACAGGGGGCGATCAGCCCCAGCATTTT.

V and J are TRBV5-1 and TRBJ2-7, with 11 nucleotides matching TRBD1. J was trimmed by 4 bases and V by 0 bases; bases with no gene match: 3. The CDR3 has 15 amino acids. CDR1 SGHRS and CDR2 YFSETQ come from the germline V gene. CDR3 bases: TGCGCCAGCAGCTTGGCCGGGACAGGGGGTTACGAGCAGTACTTC. This encodes CASSLAGTGGYEQYF.

The chain links TRBV5-1 to TRBJ2-7; 8 bases are a match to TRBD2. J lost 3 bases, V lost 4 bases, and 9 bases had no gene match. The CDR3 runs to 15 residues. Looked up from germline, CDR1 is SGHRS and CDR2 is YFSETQ. The DNA of the CDR3 is TGCGCCAGCAGCCTCAGCGGGAGTGGGGGCTACGAGCAGTACTTC. It codes for CASSLSGSGGYEQYF.

CDR3: CASKRGLFYGYTF. Written as DNA, the CDR3 is TGTGCCAGCAAGAGGGGGCTGTTCTATGGCTACACCTTC. The chain carries TRBV25-1 and TRBJ1-2; 7 bases agree with TRBD1. The germline gives CDR1 MGHDK, CDR2 SYGVNS. The CDR3 contains 13 residues. V gave up 7 bases and J gave up 4 bases; unmatched junction bases: 6.

This rearrangement joins TRBV27 to TRBJ1-6; 11 bases agree with TRBD1. Germline V gene sequence: CDR1 MNHEY, CDR2 SMNVEV (reference sequence). The CDR3 consists of 15 residues. Trimming took 2 bases from V and 10 from J; bases not matched to a gene: 4. CDR3 amino acids: CASSLGQGAGSPLHF. CDR3 coding DNA: TGTGCCAGCAGTTTAGGACAGGGGGCTGGCTCACCCCTCCACTTT.

In this sample, this clone turned up once. The chain carries TRBV10-2 and TRBJ2-7; the match to TRBD1 covers 7 bases. Germline CDR1 is WSHSY and CDR2 is SAAADI. The CDR3 contains 13 residues. J gave up 5 bases and V 2 bases, and 3 bases lay outside the gene matches. This CDR3 is CASSERRGHEQYF. The CDR3 DNA sequence: TGCGCCAGCAGTGAGCGAAGGGGGCACGAGCAGTACTTC.

The rearrangement links TRBV28 to TRBJ1-1; the D is unclear. Trimming took off 8 bases at V and 0 bases at J, with 13 bases between the two ends. CDR1 MDHEN and CDR2 SYDVKM come from the germline V gene. The CDR3 spans 14 residues. The CDR3 bases are TGTGCCAGCGGACTCCCACACTTGAACACTGAAGCTTTCTTT. Amino acid sequence: CASGLPHLNTEAFF.

The gene calls are TRBV27 and TRBJ2-7; TRBD2 agrees at 15 bases. V lost 5 bases to trimming and J lost 1 base; unmatched junction nucleotides: 21. Germline values: CDR1 MNHEY, CDR2 SMNVEV (reference sequence). This CDR3 has 22 amino acids. CDR3 sequence (DNA): TGTGCCAGCAGTACCCAAACCAAACGGACTAGCGGGAGGGCCTTACCTTCCTACGAGCAGTACTTC. Translation gives CASSTQTKRTSGRALPSYEQYF.

The V gene is TRBV28, the J gene TRBJ1-1; weak D call: TRBD1 (6 bases). The CDR3 length is 15 residues. Per the germline V gene, CDR1 is MDHEN and CDR2 is SYDVKM. The V and J ends lost 7 bases and 0 bases respectively, with 15 bases between them. CDR3 coding DNA: TGTGCCAGCACTCTCGCCCCAGGGGTGAACACTGAAGCTTTCTTT. This translates into CASTLAPGVNTEAFF.

A word on this clone: This CDR3 is also generated by other DNA sequences in the sample. The chain combines TRBV19 with TRBJ2-2; no clear D gene. The germline V gene has CDR1 LNHDA and CDR2 SQIVND (reference sequence). The V gene lost 7 bases and the J gene lost 0 bases, with 18 bases spanning the gap. The CDR3 consists of 17 residues. Here the CDR3 DNA reads TGTGCCAGTACTGCCGATTATGGAGCCGCGAACACCGGGGAGCTGTTTTTT. It codes for CASTADYGAANTGELFF.

The rearrangement joins TRBV27 to TRBJ2-2, with a tentative D call TRBD1 (6 bases). The CDR3 extends over 16 amino acids. The V gene lost 3 bases and the J gene lost 2 bases, with 13 bases spanning the gap. Germline V gene sequence: CDR1 MNHEY, CDR2 SMNVEV (reference sequence). CDR3 sequence reads: CASSFPTGTNTGELFF. The CDR3 DNA sequence: TGTGCCAGCAGTTTTCCGACAGGTACTAACACCGGGGAGCTGTTTTTT.

The chain carries TRBV7-3 and TRBJ2-3, with 10 bases fitting TRBD2. The V segment lost 6 bases and the J segment 3 bases; nucleotides outside the gene matches: 3. This CDR3 spans 14 amino acids. The germline gives CDR1 SGHTA, CDR2 FQGTGA. The DNA of the CDR3 is TGTGCCAGCAGTCCTAGCGGGAGAACAGATACGCAGTATTTT. This encodes CASSPSGRTDTQYF. Full variable domain (outside the CDR3, taken from reference TRBV7-3 and TRBJ2-3): GAGVSQTPSNKVTEKGKYVELRCDPISGHTALYWYRQSLGQGPEFLIYFQGTGAADDSGLPNDRFFAVRPEGSVSTLKIQRTERGDSAVYLCASSPSGRTDTQYFGPGTRLTVL.

The gene calls are TRBV4-3 and TRBJ2-7, with 7 bases fitting TRBD2. The germline gives CDR1 LGHNA, CDR2 YSLEER. The junction had 6 bases not matched to a gene; V was cut back by 0 bases and J by 4 bases. This CDR3 spans 15 amino acids. CDR3 sequence reads: CASSQDGGGTYEQYF. CDR3 sequence (DNA): TGCGCCAGCAGCCAAGATGGCGGGGGAACTTACGAGCAGTACTTC.

The rearrangement links TRBV2 to TRBJ2-1, with 9 positions matching TRBD2. This CDR3 is 13 amino acids long. Germline V gene sequence: CDR1 SNHLY, CDR2 FYNNEI. V was clipped by 9 bases and J by 7 bases; unmatched bases: 7. The CDR3 nucleotides read TGTGCCAGTAGACTAGCGGAGAGGAATGAGCAGTTCTTC. It codes for CASRLAERNEQFF.

The chain couples TRBV30 to TRBJ1-2, with 7 bases lining up with TRBD1. This CDR3 spans 16 amino acids. Germline values: CDR1 GTSNPN, CDR2 SVGIG (reference sequence). The V segment lost 0 bases and the J segment 4 bases; nucleotides outside the gene matches: 11. In nucleotides, the CDR3 is TGTGCCTGGAGTGTTACGCCAGGGGGACAGCTCTATGGCTACACCTTC. This codes for CAWSVTPGGQLYGYTF.

Points on this clone: The sample carries other DNA sequences with the same CDR3. The rearrangement joins TRBV5-1 to TRBJ2-5; 8 bases fit TRBD2. The CDR3 length is 14 residues. CDR1 is SGHRS, CDR2 YFSETQ, per germline. V shed 0 bases, J shed 4 bases, and the junction held 2 bases outside the gene matches. CDR3 nucleotide sequence: TGCGCCAGCAGCTTGGACCTAGCGGGAGAGACCCAGTACTTC. Protein product: CASSLDLAGETQYF.

The rearrangement links TRBV4-3 to TRBJ2-6, with 10 positions matching TRBD2. After removal of 4 bases from V and 0 bases from J, the junction contained 12 bases not matched to a gene. In germline, CDR1 is LGHNA, CDR2 YSLEER. The CDR3 totals 20 residues. DNA for the CDR3: TGCGCCAGCAGCCTCATCGGGACTAGCGACACCTTCTCTGGGGCCAACGTCCTGACTTTC. Residues: CASSLIGTSDTFSGANVLTF.

The V call is TRBV5-4, the J call TRBJ2-7; 10 nucleotides line up with TRBD1. The J segment lost 5 bases and the V segment lost 5 bases, leaving 7 bases of the junction unmatched. There are 14 residues in the CDR3. In germline, CDR1 is SGHNT, CDR2 YYREEE (reference sequence). CDR3: CASRRQGAWDEQYF. CDR3 DNA: TGTGCCAGCAGACGACAGGGGGCGTGGGACGAGCAGTACTTC. Using reference TRBV5-4 and TRBJ2-7 for the parts outside the CDR3, the full variable domain is ETGVTQSPTHLIKTRGQQVTLRCSSQSGHNTVSWYQQALGQGPQFIFQYYREEENGRGNFPPRFSGLQFPNYSSELNVNALELDDSALYLCASRRQGAWDEQYFGPGTRLTVT.

This chain connects TRBV30 to TRBJ2-1, with TRBD1 matching 8 bases. The CDR3 consists of 14 residues. Unmatched junction bases numbered 10, after V lost 4 bases and J lost 8 bases. Germline loops: CDR1 GTSNPN, CDR2 SVGIG (reference sequence). This chain's CDR3 is CAWTQGARRDEQFF. CDR3 coding DNA: TGTGCCTGGACGCAGGGGGCTCGTCGTGATGAGCAGTTCTTC. The whole variable domain, filled in from reference TRBV30 and TRBJ2-1, reads SQTIHQWPATLVQPVGSPLSLECTVEGTSNPNLYWYRQAAGRGLQLLFYSVGIGQISSEVPQNLSASRPQDRQFILSSKKLLLSDSGFYLCAWTQGARRDEQFFGPGTRLTVL.

V gene TRBV19 combines with J gene TRBJ2-2; no clear D. The CDR3 loop spans 18 amino acids. Trimming stripped 2 bases from V and 3 bases from J, with 19 bases between. Germline loops: CDR1 LNHDA, CDR2 SQIVND (reference sequence). The DNA of the CDR3 is TGTGCCAGTAGTATACTTGGGCCGGACCCTACCTACACCGGGGAGCTGTTTTTT. As protein: CASSILGPDPTYTGELFF.

The rearrangement joins TRBV19 to TRBJ1-5, with unresolved D. The germline V and J ends were trimmed by 6 bases and 8 bases, with 11 bases remaining between them. Germline V gene data show CDR1 as LNHDA and CDR2 as SQIVND (reference sequence). This CDR3 contains 12 residues. The CDR3 here is CASSARREPQHF. DNA of the CDR3: TGTGCCAGTAGCGCCCGTAGGGAGCCCCAGCATTTT. Based on the CDR3 plus reference TRBV19 and TRBJ1-5, the full variable domain is DGGITQSPKYLFRKEGQNVTLSCEQNLNHDAMYWYRQDPGQGLRLIYYSQIVNDFQKGDIAEGYSVSREKKESFPLTVTSAQKNPTAFYLCASSARREPQHFGDGTRLSIL.

V is TRBV28 and J is TRBJ1-3; no reliable D call. V dropped 11 bases and J dropped 3 bases, with 5 bases sitting between them. This CDR3 contains 10 residues. The germline CDR1 and CDR2 sequences are MDHEN and SYDVKM. In nucleotides, the CDR3 is TGTGCCTCCATTGGAAACACCATATATTTT. Its translation is CASIGNTIYF.

The rearrangement uses TRBV6-1 and TRBJ1-4; 11 bases are shared with TRBD1. V shed 2 bases, J shed 3 bases, and the junction held 5 bases outside the gene matches. The CDR3 has 17 amino acids. The germline V gene encodes CDR1 MNHNS and CDR2 SASEGT. CDR3: CASSERTGGRSNEKLFF. The CDR3 DNA is TGTGCCAGCAGTGAAAGGACAGGGGGCAGATCTAATGAAAAACTGTTTTTT.